This paragraph reports one T cell receptor beta chain. Healthy Caucasians from Russia aged about 6 to 90 served as donors. The CDR3 covers 16 residues. The V gene's germline CDR1 is MNHNY and CDR2 SVGAGI (reference sequence). V dropped 0 bases and J dropped 6; count of bases not matched to a gene: 7. This entry is derived from a study of blood T cells in healthy people across ages. With a J-beta primer mix and a sample-barcoded 5' primer, a second PCR ran about 7 to 11 cycles. TCRdb itself ran the 5' RACE reads through MiXCR, one entry per CDR3 protein. The data contain roughly 1.9 million distinct CDR3 sequences, around 42% of them seen just once; the ten biggest clones take up more than 20%.

V gene TRBV6-6 combines with J gene TRBJ2-1, with TRBD1 identical over 8 bases. Sequenced sample: blood. The clonotype originates from a human donor in good health. CDR3 nucleotides: TGTGCCAGCAGTTACTCGAGGACAGGGCGAGTCAATGAGCAGTTCTTC. It codes for CASSYSRTGRVNEQFF.